The rows below give T cell receptor beta chains drawn from one sample of a study of T cells in Graves' hyperthyroidism and ophthalmopathy. MiXCR, run by TCRdb on the multiplex PCR reads, gives a single entry per CDR3 protein. The repertoire includes around 350,000 distinct CDR3 sequences, about 15% of them detected once, and around a third sits in the top ten. The sequenced sample consisted of blood. The receptor set was obtained from a woman in her twenties or thirties with Graves' hyperthyroidism that later progressed to Graves' ophthalmopathy. The CDR3 runs from the conserved cysteine through the conserved F or W. D genes are given only for firm matches. Clone size is stated in some rows and not others, as once, few, many or a class when expanded.

j_call,d_call,v_call,clone_size,cdr3_nt,cdr3_aa
TRBJ2-2,TRBD1,TRBV12-3/TRBV12-4,few,TGTGCCAGCACCTTACCGGTCAGGGGGTATAGCAACACCGGGGAGCTGTTTTTT,CASTLPVRGYSNTGELFF
TRBJ2-2,TRBD1,TRBV5-1,.,TGCGCCAGCAGCTTGTCGGGGACAGGGGTTATTGGCGCCGGGGAGCTGTTTTTT,CASSLSGTGVIGAGELFF
TRBJ1-6,TRBD1,TRBV28,many,TGTGCCAGCAGGGAACAGGGGTCCTATAATTCACCCCTCCACTTT,CASREQGSYNSPLHF
TRBJ1-2,TRBD1,TRBV27,.,TGTGCCAGCAGTGCTGGACAGGGCCCCACCGGGGGCTACACCTTC,CASSAGQGPTGGYTF
TRBJ2-7,.,TRBV29-1,many,TGCAGCGTTGGTCGGGGCTCCTACGAGCAGTACTTC,CSVGRGSYEQYF
TRBJ1-4,.,TRBV20-1,many,TGCAGTGCTTACCCCGCCGCGGAAACTAATGAAAAACTGTTTTTT,CSAYPAAETNEKLFF
TRBJ2-7,.,TRBV12-3/TRBV12-4,.,TGTGCCAGCAGTACCGGGGGGAGGGGGCAGGACGAGCAGTACTTC,CASSTGGRGQDEQYF
TRBJ1-2,.,TRBV28,many,TGTGCCAGCAGTTCGGTTGGACTCTATGGCTACACCTTC,CASSSVGLYGYTF
TRBJ2-2,.,TRBV3-1,many,TGTGCCAGCAGCCAAGATTCGGCTAGCGTCACCGGGGAGCTGTTTTTT,CASSQDSASVTGELFF
TRBJ2-3,.,TRBV12-3/TRBV12-4,.,TGTGCCAGCACCCATTCACACAGCACAGATACGCAGTATTTT,CASTHSHSTDTQYF
TRBJ1-5,.,TRBV6-1,.,TGTGCCAGCACCTCCGGGACCCCAAGGGATCAGCCCCAGCATTTT,CASTSGTPRDQPQHF
TRBJ1-5,.,TRBV6-1,.,TGTGCCAGCAGCCCCGCCAGCCTATTCAATCAGCCCCAGCATTTT,CASSPASLFNQPQHF
TRBJ1-1,TRBD1,TRBV28,few,TGTGCCAGCGGATTATCCCCCGGGACAGGGCTTAACACTGAAGCTTTCTTT,CASGLSPGTGLNTEAFF
TRBJ2-5,.,TRBV19,few,TGTGCCAGTAGTTCCCTGTGGACAGAGGTGGAGACCCAGTACTTC,CASSSLWTEVETQYF
TRBJ2-7,.,TRBV20-1,.,TGCAGTGCATCCTACGAGCAGTACTTC,CSASYEQYF
TRBJ2-7,.,TRBV5-1,.,TGCGCCAGCAGTGTCGGCCCCGAGCAGTACTTC,CASSVGPEQYF
TRBJ2-5,TRBD1,TRBV5-5,.,TGTGCCAGCAGCTATGGACAGGGACAGGAGACCCAGTACTTC,CASSYGQGQETQYF
TRBJ1-2,.,TRBV4-2,many,TGTGCCAGCAGCCAAGATCGTGCCAACCCGTCCACCTTC,CASSQDRANPSTF
TRBJ2-4,TRBD1,TRBV20-1,many,TGCAGTGCTCTCCAGGGGGCTGCCAAAAACATTCAGTACTTC,CSALQGAAKNIQYF
TRBJ2-3,TRBD2,TRBV27,many,TGTGCCAGCAGTCCATTAGCGGGAGGAGCCACAGATACGCAGTATTTT,CASSPLAGGATDTQYF
TRBJ2-3,.,TRBV19,.,TGTGCCAGTAGTATTGAGGGGCGGCGGACAGATACGCAGTATTTT,CASSIEGRRTDTQYF
TRBJ1-1,.,TRBV28,many,TGTGCCAGCAGGGGACCAGGCTGGGGAGCTTTCTTT,CASRGPGWGAFF
TRBJ1-4,.,TRBV29-1,few,TGCAGCGTCTCCCCTCAAACAGGGTCTAATGAAAAACTGTTTTTT,CSVSPQTGSNEKLFF
TRBJ2-7,.,TRBV29-1,few,TGCAGCGTTGAAATTAGCGGATATACCTACAAGCAGTACTTC,CSVEISGYTYKQYF
TRBJ2-7,TRBD1,TRBV6-1,few,TGTGCCAGCGTAGGGGACAGGGGGTACGAGCAGTACTTC,CASVGDRGYEQYF
TRBJ2-1,.,TRBV7-2,many,TGTGCCAGCAGCTTAGATTGGGGGGAGCAGTTCTTC,CASSLDWGEQFF
TRBJ2-3,.,TRBV10-2,many,TGCGCCAGCAGTACTAGTCCTTTTGATACGCAGTATTTT,CASSTSPFDTQYF
TRBJ2-1,.,TRBV28,many,TGTGCCAGCAGTTTCCTTAGGAGTCAGGACGGTGAGCAGTTCTTC,CASSFLRSQDGEQFF
TRBJ2-5,TRBD2,TRBV24-1,many,TGTGCCACCAGTGATTTGGGTGGGACTAGAGGTAAAGGGACCCAGTACTTC,CATSDLGGTRGKGTQYF
TRBJ2-1,.,TRBV7-2,.,TGTGCCAGCAGCACCCTTAAGGGCTCCTACAATGAGCAGTTCTTC,CASSTLKGSYNEQFF
TRBJ1-2,.,TRBV4-1,.,TGCGCCAGCAGCCAAGCGAGGGGGTCATATGGCTACACCTTC,CASSQARGSYGYTF
TRBJ1-4,.,TRBV12-3/TRBV12-4,.,TGTGCCAGCAGTTTAACCCATGAAAAACTGTTTTTT,CASSLTHEKLFF
TRBJ2-5,.,TRBV25-1,few,TGTGCCAGCAGTGATCTTGGGTCGGGCGAAGATTCAGAGACCCAGTACTTC,CASSDLGSGEDSETQYF
TRBJ2-1,TRBD2,TRBV20-1,.,TGCAGTGCTAGAGAGGCTAGTTCGGGACTAGCGGTCGGGAAGCAGTTCTTC,CSAREASSGLAVGKQFF
TRBJ2-1,.,TRBV11-2,many,TGTGCCAGCAGCTTGCTCCCCAAGGGCGAGGTTGAGCAGTTCTTC,CASSLLPKGEVEQFF
TRBJ2-2,TRBD2,TRBV19,many,TGTGCCAGTAGTAGGAGCGGGAGCCCCACCGGGGAGCTGTTTTTT,CASSRSGSPTGELFF
TRBJ2-3,TRBD1,TRBV7-6,many,TGTGCCAGCAGCCCAAGGGTCACAGGGGCAGATACGCAGTATTTT,CASSPRVTGADTQYF
TRBJ2-3,.,TRBV7-2,.,TGTGCCAGCGGGGCAGGGTTTGGCACAGATACGCAGTATTTT,CASGAGFGTDTQYF
TRBJ1-1,.,TRBV7-8,many,TGTGCCAGCAGCTTGGAGTACAACACTGAAGCTTTCTTT,CASSLEYNTEAFF
TRBJ2-1,.,TRBV2,many,TGTGCCAGGTCGGCGGATAGCTCCTACAATGAGCAGTTCTTC,CARSADSSYNEQFF
TRBJ2-1,TRBD2,TRBV12-3/TRBV12-4,many,TGTGCCAGCACCCGTAGCGGGAGCTCCTACAATGAGCAGTTCTTC,CASTRSGSSYNEQFF
TRBJ1-5,.,TRBV11-2,many,TGTGCCAGCAGCCCCCGTCCGGGGCACCATAGCGATCAGCCCCAGCATTTT,CASSPRPGHHSDQPQHF
TRBJ1-2,.,TRBV30,few,TGTGCCTGGAGTCAGGGCCCATCCTATGGCTACACCTTC,CAWSQGPSYGYTF
TRBJ2-7,TRBD1,TRBV5-1,many,TGCGCCAGCAGCGCTCCCGAAGGACAGGAGTCCTACGAGCAGTACTTC,CASSAPEGQESYEQYF
TRBJ2-2,TRBD2,TRBV5-1,.,TGCGCCAGCAGCGCGTCCGGGACTAGCGTATCCCGGGGCACCGGGGAGCTGTTTTTT,CASSASGTSVSRGTGELFF
TRBJ2-7,TRBD2,TRBV3-1,.,TGTGCCGGCAGTTACGGGACTAGCGGATACGAGCAGTACTTC,CAGSYGTSGYEQYF